What follows describes a single TCR beta chain. These data belong to a study of molecular identifiers for immune sequencing clone quantification. TCRdb ran MiXCR on the PCR reads and lists one entry per CDR3 protein. The sample includes around 480,000 distinct CDR3 sequences, roughly 25% of them seen just once. The germline gives CDR1 ENHRY, CDR2 SYGVKD. Unmatched junction bases numbered 12, after V lost 7 bases and J lost 4 bases. The length of the CDR3 is 16 residues. V usage is TRBV10-3 and J usage is TRBJ2-7, with 11 bases matching TRBD2. The sequenced sample was naive CD8+ T cells from blood, with Jurkat cell RNA spiked in. The subset was: FACS-sorted CD8+CD4-CCR7+CD45RA+ naive T cells. The TCR originated in a human donor in good health. Some libraries in this study had Jurkat cell RNA spiked in. Here the CDR3 DNA reads TGTGCCATCACTGCCGAATTACTAGCGGGGGAGTACGAGCAGTACTTC. Translation: CAITAELLAGEYEQYF.